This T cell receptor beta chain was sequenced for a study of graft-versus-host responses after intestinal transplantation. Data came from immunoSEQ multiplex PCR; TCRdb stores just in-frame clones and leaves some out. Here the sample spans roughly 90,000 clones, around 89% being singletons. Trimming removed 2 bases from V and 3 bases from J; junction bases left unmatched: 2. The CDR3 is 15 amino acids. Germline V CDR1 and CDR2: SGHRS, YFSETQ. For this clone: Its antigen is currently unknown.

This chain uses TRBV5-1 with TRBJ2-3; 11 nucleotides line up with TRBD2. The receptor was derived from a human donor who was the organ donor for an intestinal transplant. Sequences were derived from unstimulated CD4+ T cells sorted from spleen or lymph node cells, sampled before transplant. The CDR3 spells CASSFLAGGTDTQYF. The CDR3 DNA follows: TGCGCCAGCAGCTTCCTAGCGGGGGGAACAGATACGCAGTATTTT.